This T cell receptor (beta chain) was documented in a study of blood T cell repertoires in COVID-19. Across the whole study: Specimens from acute and convalescent COVID-19 originated in the United States, Italy and Spain. The cDNA or gDNA used as material had been derived from T cells, B-cell-depleted T cells, or PBMCs.

The Seattle site enrolled patients during active infection and followed them longitudinally. Trimming shortened V by 5 bases and J by 7 bases, and 14 bases separated the two germline ends. CDR3 length: 13 residues. CDR1 is MNHEY, CDR2 SMNVEV, per germline (reference sequence). Original handling: Amplification of reference gene primers was used by the study to estimate nucleated cell counts. The data were produced by immunoSEQ multiplex PCR, yet TCRdb's version contains in-frame clones alone and is incomplete. V, J and clone size are those of that table, while D and trimming were read from the DNA. Of fewer than 300,000 clones in the sample, about four fifths were seen once.

This chain connects TRBV27 to TRBJ1-1; no definite D call. The receptor was isolated from a human donor with COVID-19, enrolled during active disease. The donor label of this sample is uncertain. The sample was peripheral blood. CDR3 sequence: CASSQSRGFEAFF. The CDR3 region has the DNA TGTGCCAGCAGTCAATCTCGGGGTTTTGAAGCTTTCTTT.